One and the same sample provided the 32 T cell receptor beta chains below, sequenced in a study of blood T cells in healthy people across ages. A second PCR, run for roughly 7 to 11 cycles, used a sample-barcoded 5' primer plus a J-beta primer mix. MiXCR, applied by TCRdb to the 5' RACE reads, yields one record per CDR3 protein. The sample lists about 700,000 distinct CDR3 sequences; about 30% were seen once. Sequenced input: blood. The receptors stem from a woman older than 75 in good health.

The chain combines TRBV7-9 with TRBJ1-1, with a tentative D call TRBD1 (5 bases). Germline V CDR1 and CDR2: SEHNR, FQNEAQ (reference sequence). The CDR3 totals 15 residues. V was pared by 3 bases and J by 2 bases, with 13 bases between. Here the CDR3 reads CASSFNRNPNTEAFF. CDR3 nucleotide sequence: TGTGCCAGCAGCTTTAACAGGAACCCAAACACTGAAGCTTTCTTT.

As concerns this clonotype: The germline gene is not matched at one end of the junction; a read error may be the cause. The chain has TRBV13 and TRBJ2-6; 11 positions match TRBD1. Germline V lookup: CDR1 PRHDT, CDR2 FYEKMQ (reference sequence). The CDR3 contains 18 residues. As DNA, the CDR3 is TGTGCCAGCAGCCGGGGGACAGGGGGAAGAAGCGGGGCCAATGTCCGGACTTTC. Protein product: CASSRGTGGRSGANVRTF.

Many counts were recorded for this clonotype. The chain has TRBV4-2 and TRBJ2-3, with 12 bases fitting TRBD2. Germline V gene sequence: CDR1 LGHNA, CDR2 YNFKEQ. CDR3 size: 18 residues. The ends lost 1 base at V and 0 bases at J; junction bases unmatched: 5. CDR3 protein: CASSQVPSGGASTDTQYF. CDR3 bases: TGTGCCAGCAGCCAAGTGCCTAGCGGGGGGGCTAGCACAGATACGCAGTATTTT.

This clonotype was seen ten or more times. The V gene is TRBV5-1, the J gene TRBJ2-1, with 11 bases fitting TRBD2. The CDR3 runs to 17 residues. Germline values: CDR1 SGHRS, CDR2 YFSETQ. V was clipped by 4 bases and J by 7 bases; unmatched bases: 13. The CDR3 nucleotides are TGCGCCAGCAGCCCCAATCCAATAGCGGGGGGGCGTAATGAGCAGTTCTTC. It specifies CASSPNPIAGGRNEQFF.

This clonotype was counted at least ten times. This chain joins TRBV20-1 and TRBJ2-7; D uncertain. The germline CDR1 and CDR2 sequences are DFQATT and SNEGSKA (reference sequence). Trimming pared 6 bases from V and 5 bases from J, leaving 14 bases between. This CDR3 spans 12 amino acids. CDR3 in amino acids: CSAGLNYHEQYF. DNA for the CDR3: TGCAGTGCGGGCCTAAATTACCACGAGCAGTACTTC.

V gene TRBV11-2 combines with J gene TRBJ1-6, with 7 positions matching TRBD1. The junction had 10 bases not matched to a gene; V was cut back by 10 bases and J by 10 bases. The CDR3 spans 13 residues. Germline V gives CDR1 SGHAT, CDR2 FQNNGV. CDR3 DNA sequence: TGTGCCATCAGGACAGGACCAGAATCACCCCTCCACTTT. Its translation: CAIRTGPESPLHF.

This clonotype was counted only a few times. The rearrangement joins TRBV19 to TRBJ2-5; TRBD1 aligns across 7 bases. Germline V gene sequence: CDR1 LNHDA, CDR2 SQIVND (reference sequence). J lost 5 bases, V lost 1 base, and 7 bases had no gene match. There are 15 residues in the CDR3. The CDR3 DNA follows: TGTGCCAGTAGTATAGGAGGGGGCGGAACGGAGACCCAGTACTTC. Translating it yields CASSIGGGGTETQYF.

This clonotype was observed at least ten times. The V call is TRBV6-1, the J call TRBJ2-7; 8 bases align to TRBD2. Trimming cost V 5 bases and J 0 bases; bases outside gene matches: 3. The germline V gene encodes CDR1 MNHNS and CDR2 SASEGT. CDR3 length equals 14 residues. The CDR3 loop reads CASSREGLSYEQYF. In DNA form, the CDR3 reads TGTGCCAGCAGTCGGGAGGGGCTCTCCTACGAGCAGTACTTC.

At least ten counts were recorded for this clonotype. DNA for the CDR3: TGTGCCAGCCGAAACCCGCCCGGCTCTGGGGCCAACGTCCTGACTTTC. It translates to CASRNPPGSGANVLTF. This chain uses TRBV28 with TRBJ2-6; D unclear. V was pared by 8 bases and J by 0 bases, with 14 bases between. Germline V lookup: CDR1 MDHEN, CDR2 SYDVKM. This CDR3 comprises 16 residues.

V usage is TRBV20-1 and J usage is TRBJ2-5; TRBD1 matches 7 bases. Germline-derived CDR1 and CDR2 are DFQATT and SNEGSKA (reference sequence). The CDR3 contains 12 residues. The V gene end was trimmed by 7 bases and the J gene end by 2 bases; junction bases not matched to a gene: 4. This chain's CDR3 is CSVPGQQETQYF. The CDR3 DNA reads TGCAGTGTTCCGGGACAGCAAGAGACCCAGTACTTC.

This CDR3 reads CASSNLATGRTSTDTQYF. Written as DNA, the CDR3 is TGCGCCAGCAGTAATCTGGCCACGGGACGTACTAGCACAGATACGCAGTATTTT. The chain couples TRBV5-1 to TRBJ2-3; D tentatively fits TRBD1 or TRBD2 (5 bases each). V was pared by 5 bases and J by 0 bases, with 22 bases between. The CDR3 has 18 amino acids. Per germline, CDR1 SGHRS and CDR2 YFSETQ.

The V and J genes are TRBV15 and TRBJ2-5; D is uncertain. Trimming removed 6 bases from V and 5 bases from J, with 10 bases in between. The germline V gene has CDR1 LNHNV and CDR2 YYDKDF (reference sequence). There are 12 residues in the CDR3. The CDR3 spells CATSMLSETQYF. The CDR3 DNA sequence: TGTGCCACCAGTATGCTCTCGGAGACCCAGTACTTC.

This clonotype was seen repeatedly, ten times or more. In DNA, the CDR3 is TGTGCCAGCAGCTTCGTTCCAGCCTACGAGCAGTACTTC. Translating it yields CASSFVPAYEQYF. The chain links TRBV6-2 or TRBV6-3 to TRBJ2-7; D remains ambiguous. The CDR3 length is 13 residues. Trimming pared 6 bases from V and 2 bases from J, leaving 11 bases between. Germline V gives CDR1 MNHEY, CDR2 SVGEGT.

Ten or more counts support this clonotype. CDR3 coding DNA: TGCAGTGCGGCTGGCGGGGACGGATACAATGAGCAGTTCTTC. This encodes CSAAGGDGYNEQFF. The rearrangement uses TRBV20-1 and TRBJ2-1, with D possibly being TRBD2 (6 bases). CDR3 length: 14 residues. Trimming shortened V by 6 bases and J by 4 bases, and 16 bases separated the two germline ends. From germline, CDR1 is DFQATT and CDR2 SNEGSKA (reference sequence).

This clonotype appeared many times. V gene TRBV12-3 or TRBV12-4 combines with J gene TRBJ2-1, with 9 bases that match TRBD1. Trimming at V came to 1 base and at J to 4 bases, leaving 11 bases not matched to a gene. The length of the CDR3 is 18 residues. The CDR3 bases are TGTGCCAGCAGTTTAGAGAGGACAGGGGCCGCTTCTTACAATGAGCAGTTCTTC. Protein product: CASSLERTGAASYNEQFF.

This chain uses TRBV5-5 with TRBJ1-1; D might be TRBD1 (6 bases). CDR1 is SGHKS and CDR2 is YYEKEE in the germline V gene (reference sequence). CDR3 length equals 15 residues. V was trimmed by 5 bases and J by 1 base, leaving 15 bases between them. The CDR3 spells CASRLSGQTNTEAFF. CDR3 nucleotide sequence: TGTGCCAGCAGGCTCTCGGGACAAACGAACACTGAAGCTTTCTTT.

The V gene is TRBV15, the J gene TRBJ1-6, with D uncertain. The CDR3 is made up of 15 amino acids. Germline V gene lookup returns CDR1 LNHNV and CDR2 YYDKDF (reference sequence). V lost 3 bases and J 6 bases, leaving 12 bases between the germline ends. The CDR3 sequence: CATSRIGGPNSPLHF. CDR3 bases: TGTGCCACCAGCAGGATAGGAGGGCCTAATTCACCCCTCCACTTT.

There are a few counts of this clonotype. A much larger clone sits a single nucleotide away, making a read error possible. The chain is built from TRBV5-1 and TRBJ2-5; 7 bases match TRBD1. V dropped 4 bases and J dropped 11; count of bases not matched to a gene: 17. This CDR3 spans 15 amino acids. From germline, CDR1 is SGHRS and CDR2 YFSETQ. CDR3 in amino acids: CASSVDRDGLDEQYF. In DNA, the CDR3 is TGCGCCAGCAGCGTCGACAGGGACGGTCTCGATGAGCAGTACTTC.

In this sample, this clonotype turned up many times. J is TRBJ2-1 and V is TRBV20-1; 9 bases match TRBD2. Germline CDR1 and CDR2: DFQATT and SNEGSKA (reference sequence). The CDR3 sequence is 15 residues long. V gave up 3 bases and J gave up 4 bases; unmatched junction bases: 7. CDR3 protein: CSASSPAGGYNEQFF. In nucleotides, the CDR3 is TGCAGTGCTAGTAGTCCAGCGGGGGGTTACAATGAGCAGTTCTTC.

This chain uses TRBV2 with TRBJ2-7; perhaps TRBD2 as D (5 bases). The CDR3 loop spans 14 amino acids. Germline lookup yields CDR1 SNHLY and CDR2 FYNNEI. Trimming pared 5 bases from V and 3 bases from J, leaving 14 bases between. The CDR3 sequence is CASSPRTFFYEQYF. DNA for the CDR3: TGTGCCAGCAGTCCCCGGACTTTCTTCTACGAGCAGTACTTC.

This clonotype was counted at least ten times. The chain recombines TRBV20-1 with TRBJ2-7, with 7 bases identical to TRBD1. Looked up from germline, CDR1 is DFQATT and CDR2 is SNEGSKA (reference sequence). V lost 0 bases to trimming and J lost 3 bases; unmatched junction nucleotides: 8. The length of the CDR3 is 15 residues. CDR3 sequence reads: CSARDRLGQYYEQYF. CDR3 DNA sequence: TGCAGTGCTAGAGATCGATTGGGACAGTACTACGAGCAGTACTTC.

This clonotype showed up many times. The J gene is TRBJ2-5, the V gene TRBV5-1; maybe TRBD2 (6 bases). The CDR3 has 16 residues. Germline V gene sequence: CDR1 SGHRS, CDR2 YFSETQ. Trimming stripped 3 bases from V and 7 bases from J, with 22 bases between. CDR3 sequence: CASSSGDSGRHGTQYF. DNA of the CDR3: TGCGCCAGCAGCTCGGGGGACTCCGGACGCCATGGGACCCAGTACTTC.

In its sample, this clonotype was seen a few times. This chain joins TRBV3-1 and TRBJ1-1; 7 nucleotides agree with TRBD1. This CDR3 spans 15 amino acids. The germline gives CDR1 LGHDT, CDR2 YNNKEL (reference sequence). V trimming: 0 bases; J trimming: 4 bases; junction bases outside the gene matches: 5. The CDR3 nucleotides read TGTGCCAGCAGCCAAGATATCACAGGGGTCACTGAAGCTTTCTTT. As protein: CASSQDITGVTEAFF.

A remark on this clonotype: One base away lies a much larger clone, so this may be a sequencing read error. The chain has TRBV11-2 and TRBJ2-1; 9 bases fit TRBD2. In germline, CDR1 is SGHAT, CDR2 FQNNGV. The CDR3 is 15 amino acids. The CDR3 loop reads CASSFQREANNERFF. In nucleotides, the CDR3 is TGTGCCAGCAGCTTCCAGCGGGAGGCAAACAATGAGCGGTTCTTC.

This clonotype has a single count. This chain connects TRBV5-1 to TRBJ2-5; 7 bases fit TRBD2. The J call is uncertain, as TRBJ2-7 better fits the DNA end. CDR1 and CDR2 from the germline V gene are SGHRS and YFSETQ. The length of the CDR3 is 15 residues. The CDR3 region is CASSPSSGILDEQYF. The CDR3 DNA reads as TGCGCCAGCAGCCCGTCGAGCGGGATCCTCGACGAGCAGTACTTC.

This clonotype has ten or more counts. The genes are TRBV20-1 and TRBJ1-2; D may be TRBD1 (5 bases). This CDR3 is built from 11 residues. Germline-derived CDR1 and CDR2 are DFQATT and SNEGSKA (reference sequence). V lost 2 bases and J 6 bases, leaving 7 bases between the germline ends. The CDR3 nucleotides are TGCAGTGCTAGAAGGGGAGATGGCTACACCTTC. Residues: CSARRGDGYTF.

This clonotype has a count of ten or more. The chain links TRBV7-2 to TRBJ1-1; a weak D match, TRBD1 (5 bases). Germline V CDR1 and CDR2: SGHTA, FQGNSA. CDR3 length: 13 amino acids. The V gene lost 1 base and the J gene lost 7 bases, with 10 bases spanning the gap. CDR3 DNA: TGTGCCAGCAGCTTAGGGGACCGTGGTGAAGCTTTCTTT. Its protein is CASSLGDRGEAFF.

This sequence joins TRBV29-1 and TRBJ2-4; D assignment may be TRBD1 or TRBD2 (6 bases each). The germline CDR1 and CDR2 sequences are SQVTM and ANQGSEA. This CDR3 is 14 amino acids long. CDR3 in DNA: TGCAGTGTCAAACAGGGACTTGCCAAAAACATTCAGTACTTC. This translates into CSVKQGLAKNIQYF.

Many counts were recorded for this clonotype. This chain joins TRBV11-2 and TRBJ2-5; tentatively, D is TRBD1 (6 bases). CDR1 and CDR2 (germline): SGHAT, FQNNGV. The CDR3 is 15 residues long. Trimming removed 1 base from V and 5 bases from J, with 14 bases in between. CDR3 region: CASSLGKQGSETQYF. DNA for the CDR3: TGTGCCAGCAGCTTAGGCAAACAGGGATCGGAGACCCAGTACTTC.

This clonotype occurred many times. The chain joins TRBV4-1 to TRBJ2-1; D is ambiguous. Germline CDR1 reads MGHRA; CDR2 reads YSYEKL. This CDR3 is 15 amino acids long. Between the trimmed V and J ends, which lost 1 base and 5 bases, there was a span of 12 bases. The CDR3 spells CASSQGSARNNEQFF. Here the CDR3 DNA reads TGCGCCAGCAGCCAAGGGTCCGCTCGAAACAATGAGCAGTTCTTC.

This clonotype appeared many times. V gene TRBV6-1 combines with J gene TRBJ2-7, with 10 bases matching TRBD2. The J segment lost 7 bases and the V segment lost 5 bases, leaving 8 bases of the junction unmatched. This CDR3 region has 14 residues. Germline-derived CDR1 and CDR2 are MNHNS and SASEGT. CDR3 protein: CASSSGTSASEQYF. The DNA of the CDR3 is TGTGCCAGCAGTTCAGGGACTAGCGCCTCTGAGCAGTACTTC.

The chain is built from TRBV4-1 and TRBJ1-2; D ambiguous. In germline, CDR1 is MGHRA, CDR2 YSYEKL. The CDR3 consists of 13 residues. V shed 8 bases and J shed 4 bases, with 14 bases lying between them. CDR3 residues: CASAKEMIYGYTF. CDR3 nucleotide sequence: TGCGCCAGCGCAAAGGAAATGATCTATGGCTACACCTTC.